This T cell receptor beta chain was sequenced for a study of T cell responses to AZD1222 COVID-19 vaccine. General study findings and limits: Two AZD1222 doses significantly raised spike-specific TCR breadth and depth over controls. In the spike-specific TCR repertoire, nearly half reportedly target unmutated variant regions. The number of AZD1222 recipients seropositive at baseline was only five to seven.

Points on this clone: What it recognizes is unknown.

Germline values: CDR1 LNHDA, CDR2 SQIVND (reference sequence). The CDR3 is made up of 17 amino acids. After removal of 5 bases from V and 5 bases from J, the junction contained 12 bases not matched to a gene. Clones were sequenced by immunoSEQ multiplex PCR, and TCRdb holds only the in-frame ones, with some missing. The sample lists some 110,000 clones, around 81% occurring once. This material consisted of peripheral blood, taken on day 0 of AZD1222 vaccination. The TCR was taken from an adult in good health. The chain links TRBV19 to TRBJ2-5; 12 bases line up with TRBD2. Here the CDR3 reads CASSPSDGLAGRETQYF. CDR3 bases: TGTGCCAGTAGTCCCTCAGATGGACTAGCGGGACGGGAGACCCAGTACTTC.